This note documents a single T cell receptor (beta chain) sequence. Its matching antigen is unknown. Germline values: CDR1 SGDLS, CDR2 YYNGEE. V gave up 0 bases and J gave up 6 bases, with 3 bases separating them. CDR3 length: 12 residues. The data originate from a study of blood T cells in healthy people across ages. Points from the study as a whole: Correlation between TCR beta diversity and naive T cell percentage was strong. With age, beta diversity per million T cells declined roughly linearly, significantly by 35 to 40. Estimated diversity, derived from one million T cells, was regarded as an underestimate.

Through a sample-barcoded 5' primer and a J-beta primer mix, a second PCR was run for 7 to 11 cycles. TCRdb re-called the 5' RACE reads with MiXCR, one entry per CDR3 protein. Counted here are fewer than 1,000,000 distinct CDR3 sequences, more than 35% occurring once; the ten biggest clones make up less than 20%. Every donor contributed about 10 milliliters of peripheral blood by blood draw. The origin of this receptor is a man older than 75 in good health. The sample was blood. The chain employs TRBV9 and TRBJ2-2; D uncertain. CDR3 sequence (DNA): TGTGCCAGCAGCGTAGGCCCCGGGGAGCTGTTTTTT. Protein product: CASSVGPGELFF.